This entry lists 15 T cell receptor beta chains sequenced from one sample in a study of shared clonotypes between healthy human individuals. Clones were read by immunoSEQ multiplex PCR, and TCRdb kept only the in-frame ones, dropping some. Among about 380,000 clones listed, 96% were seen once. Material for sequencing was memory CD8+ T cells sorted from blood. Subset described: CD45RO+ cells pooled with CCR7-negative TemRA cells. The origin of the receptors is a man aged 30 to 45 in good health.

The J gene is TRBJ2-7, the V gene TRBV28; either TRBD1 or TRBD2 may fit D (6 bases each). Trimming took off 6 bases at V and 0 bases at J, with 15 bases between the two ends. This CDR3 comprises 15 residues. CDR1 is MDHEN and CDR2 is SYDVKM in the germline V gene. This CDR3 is CASRGGHLNSYEQYF. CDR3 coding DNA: TGTGCCAGCAGGGGGGGACACCTCAACTCCTACGAGCAGTACTTC.

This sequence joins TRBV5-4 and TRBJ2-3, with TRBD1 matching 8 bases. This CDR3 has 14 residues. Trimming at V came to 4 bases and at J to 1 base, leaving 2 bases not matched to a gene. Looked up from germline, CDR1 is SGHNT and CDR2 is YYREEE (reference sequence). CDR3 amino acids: CASSMDRGTDTQYF. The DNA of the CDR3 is TGTGCCAGCAGCATGGACAGGGGCACAGATACGCAGTATTTT.

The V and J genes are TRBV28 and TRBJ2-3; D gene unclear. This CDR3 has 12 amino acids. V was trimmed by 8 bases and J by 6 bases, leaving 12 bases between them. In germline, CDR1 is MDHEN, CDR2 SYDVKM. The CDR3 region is CASRYPADTQYF. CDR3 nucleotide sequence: TGTGCCAGCCGATATCCGGCGGATACGCAGTATTTT. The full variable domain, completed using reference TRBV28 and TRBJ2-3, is DVKVTQSSRYLVKRTGEKVFLECVQDMDHENMFWYRQDPGLGLRLIYFSYDVKMKEKGDIPEGYSVSREKKERFSLILESASTNQTSMYLCASRYPADTQYFGPGTRLTVL.

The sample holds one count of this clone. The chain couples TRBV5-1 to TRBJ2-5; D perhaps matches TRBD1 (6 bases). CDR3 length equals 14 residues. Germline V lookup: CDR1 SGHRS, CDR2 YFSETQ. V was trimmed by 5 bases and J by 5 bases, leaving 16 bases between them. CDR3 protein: CASRTGTPKETQYF. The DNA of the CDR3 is TGCGCCAGCAGAACCGGGACACCAAAGGAGACCCAGTACTTC.

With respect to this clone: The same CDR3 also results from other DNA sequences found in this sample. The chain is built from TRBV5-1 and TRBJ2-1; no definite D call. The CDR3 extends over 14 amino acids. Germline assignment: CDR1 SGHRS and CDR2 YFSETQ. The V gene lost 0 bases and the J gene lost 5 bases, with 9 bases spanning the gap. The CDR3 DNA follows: TGCGCCAGCAGCTTGGGGGCCGGTAACAATGAGCAGTTCTTC. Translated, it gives CASSLGAGNNEQFF.

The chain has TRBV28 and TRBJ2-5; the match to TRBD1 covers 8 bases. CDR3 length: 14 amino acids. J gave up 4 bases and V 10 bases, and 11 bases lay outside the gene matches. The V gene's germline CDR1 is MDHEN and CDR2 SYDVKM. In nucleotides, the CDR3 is TGTGCCACCCGGAGAGCAGGGGGCGTAGAGACCCAGTACTTC. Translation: CATRRAGGVETQYF.

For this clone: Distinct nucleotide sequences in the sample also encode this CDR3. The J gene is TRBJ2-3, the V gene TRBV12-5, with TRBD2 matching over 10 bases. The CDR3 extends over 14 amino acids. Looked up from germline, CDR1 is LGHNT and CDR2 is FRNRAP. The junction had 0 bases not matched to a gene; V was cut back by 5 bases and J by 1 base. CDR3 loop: CASGLAGGTDTQYF. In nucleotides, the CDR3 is TGTGCTAGTGGTCTAGCGGGGGGCACAGATACGCAGTATTTT.

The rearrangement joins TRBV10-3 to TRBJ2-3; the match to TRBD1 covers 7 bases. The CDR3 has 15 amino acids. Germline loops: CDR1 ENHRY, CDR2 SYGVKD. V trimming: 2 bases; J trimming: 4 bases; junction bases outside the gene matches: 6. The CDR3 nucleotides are TGTGCCATCAGTGAGAACAGGGGCGGTTCAGATACGCAGTATTTT. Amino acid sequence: CAISENRGGSDTQYF.

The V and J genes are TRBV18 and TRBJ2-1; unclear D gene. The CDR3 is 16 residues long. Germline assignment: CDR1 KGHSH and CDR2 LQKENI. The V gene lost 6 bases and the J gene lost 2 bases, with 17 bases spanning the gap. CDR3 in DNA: TGTGCCAGCTCCCAATCTTACGACACCGCCTACAATGAGCAGTTCTTC. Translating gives CASSQSYDTAYNEQFF.

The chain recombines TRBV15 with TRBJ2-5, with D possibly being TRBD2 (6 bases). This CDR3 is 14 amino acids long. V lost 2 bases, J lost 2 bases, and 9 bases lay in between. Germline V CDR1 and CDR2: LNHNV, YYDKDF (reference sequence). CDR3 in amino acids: CATSRFREQETQYF. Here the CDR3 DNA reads TGTGCCACCAGCAGATTTCGGGAGCAAGAGACCCAGTACTTC.

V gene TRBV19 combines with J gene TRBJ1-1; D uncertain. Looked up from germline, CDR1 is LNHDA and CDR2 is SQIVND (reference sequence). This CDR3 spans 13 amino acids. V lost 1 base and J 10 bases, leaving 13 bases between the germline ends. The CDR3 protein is CASSIGSPIGAFF. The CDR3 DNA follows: TGTGCCAGTAGTATAGGAAGTCCTATTGGAGCTTTCTTT. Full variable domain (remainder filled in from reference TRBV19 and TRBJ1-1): DGGITQSPKYLFRKEGQNVTLSCEQNLNHDAMYWYRQDPGQGLRLIYYSQIVNDFQKGDIAEGYSVSREKKESFPLTVTSAQKNPTAFYLCASSIGSPIGAFFGQGTRLTVV.

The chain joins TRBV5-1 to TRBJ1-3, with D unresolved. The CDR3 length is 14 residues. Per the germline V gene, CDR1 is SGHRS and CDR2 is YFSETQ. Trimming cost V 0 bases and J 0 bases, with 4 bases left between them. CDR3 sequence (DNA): TGCGCCAGCAGCTTGGTGGCCTCTGGAAACACCATATATTTT. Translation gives CASSLVASGNTIYF.

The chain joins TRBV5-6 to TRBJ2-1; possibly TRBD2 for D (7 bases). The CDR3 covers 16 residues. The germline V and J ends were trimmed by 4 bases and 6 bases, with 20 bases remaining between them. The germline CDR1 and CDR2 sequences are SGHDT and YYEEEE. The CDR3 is CASSPAGGRWGNEQFF. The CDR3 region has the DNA TGTGCCAGCAGCCCGGCCGGGGGGCGATGGGGCAATGAGCAGTTCTTC. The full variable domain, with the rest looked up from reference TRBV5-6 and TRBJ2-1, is DAGVTQSPTHLIKTRGQQVTLRCSPKSGHDTVSWYQQALGQGPQFIFQYYEEEERQRGNFPDRFSGHQFPNYSSELNVNALLLGDSALYLCASSPAGGRWGNEQFFGPGTRLTVL.

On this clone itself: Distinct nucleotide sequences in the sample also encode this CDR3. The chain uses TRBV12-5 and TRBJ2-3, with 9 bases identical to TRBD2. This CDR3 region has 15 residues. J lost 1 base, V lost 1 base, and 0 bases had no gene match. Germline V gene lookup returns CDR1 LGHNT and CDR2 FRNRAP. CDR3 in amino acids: CASGLGTSGTDTQYF. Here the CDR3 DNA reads TGTGCTAGTGGTTTGGGGACTAGCGGCACAGATACGCAGTATTTT. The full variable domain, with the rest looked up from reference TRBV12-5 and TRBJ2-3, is DARVTQTPRHKVTEMGQEVTMRCQPILGHNTVFWYRQTMMQGLELLAYFRNRAPLDDSGMPKDRFSAEMPDATLATLKIQPSEPRDSAVYFCASGLGTSGTDTQYFGPGTRLTVL.

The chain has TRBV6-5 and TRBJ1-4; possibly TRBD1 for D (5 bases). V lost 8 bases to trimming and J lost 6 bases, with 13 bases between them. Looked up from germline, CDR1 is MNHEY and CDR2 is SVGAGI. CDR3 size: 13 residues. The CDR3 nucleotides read TGTGCCAGCGGTAAGGGGCGGTATGAAAAACTGTTTTTT. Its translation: CASGKGRYEKLFF.